This TCR beta chain derives from a study of CD8+ T cells in alopecia areata. The wider study: The authors scored treated patients' severity by affected scalp percentage.

The CDR3 totals 13 residues. The V gene lost 3 bases and the J gene lost 5 bases, with 8 bases spanning the gap. Per the germline V gene, CDR1 is SGHTA and CDR2 is FQGNSA. In each case, RNA was isolated and then reverse transcribed into cDNA as the sequencing template. Clones were read by immunoSEQ multiplex PCR, and TCRdb kept only the in-frame ones, dropping some. The data contain about 250,000 clones, roughly 63% of them singletons. Treatment given: oral pan-JAK inhibitor, 5-10 mg twice daily. Lesional scalp punch biopsies and peripheral blood came from alopecia areata patients. Comment on this clone: Different DNA sequences within this sample yield the same CDR3.

The sequence was obtained from a human donor with alopecia areata. The chain combines TRBV7-2 with TRBJ1-5, with no clear D. The sample in question was CD4+ T cells sorted from blood, obtained at approximately week 52, from a patient treated with tofacitinib. CDR3 sequence (DNA): TGTGCCAGCAGCTTTCGCGGGGATCAGCCCCAGCATTTT. This codes for CASSFRGDQPQHF.